This T cell receptor beta chain originates from a study of blood T cells in healthy people across ages. The second PCR ran roughly 6 to 11 cycles with a sample-barcoded 5' primer and J-beta primers. The template-switch adaptor, which had 12 random nucleotides, put a tag on each cDNA molecule. Every sample gave at least 3 million paired-end reads containing CDR3. MiXCR, run by TCRdb on the 5' RACE reads, gives a single entry per CDR3 protein. The sample shows 1.8 million or so distinct CDR3 sequences, approximately 39% of them seen only once. Study-wide results and limits: Strong correlation existed between TCR beta diversity and naive T cell percentage.

This CDR3 spans 13 amino acids. Trimming pared 5 bases from V and 4 bases from J, leaving 11 bases between. CDR1 and CDR2 from the germline V gene are MDHEN and SYDVKM. This clonotype has only a few counts. Its antigen is not identified. This receptor was identified in a human donor in good health. Specimen: blood. The rearrangement uses TRBV28 and TRBJ2-5; D ambiguous. For the CDR3, the DNA is TGTGCCAGCAGTGAGCGAGCATTAGAGACCCAGTACTTC. This translates into CASSERALETQYF.